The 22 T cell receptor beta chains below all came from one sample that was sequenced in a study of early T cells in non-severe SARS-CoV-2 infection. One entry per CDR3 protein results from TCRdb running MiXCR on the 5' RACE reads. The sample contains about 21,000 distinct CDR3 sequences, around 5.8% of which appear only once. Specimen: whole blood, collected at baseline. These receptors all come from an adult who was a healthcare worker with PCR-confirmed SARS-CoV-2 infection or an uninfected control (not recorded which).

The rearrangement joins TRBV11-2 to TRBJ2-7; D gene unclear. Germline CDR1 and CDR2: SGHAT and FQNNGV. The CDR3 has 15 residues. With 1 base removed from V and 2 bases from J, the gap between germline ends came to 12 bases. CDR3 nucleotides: TGTGCCAGCAGCTTAGGTCCTGGATCGACCTACGAGCAGTACTTC. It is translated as CASSLGPGSTYEQYF.

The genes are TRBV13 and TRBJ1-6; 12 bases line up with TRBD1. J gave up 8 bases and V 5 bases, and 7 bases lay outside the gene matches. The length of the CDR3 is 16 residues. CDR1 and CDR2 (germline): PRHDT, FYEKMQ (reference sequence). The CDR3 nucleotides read TGTGCCAGCAGCACCGCCGGGACAGGGGGCGATTCACCCCTCCACTTT. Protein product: CASSTAGTGGDSPLHF.

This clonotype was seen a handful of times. The CDR3 loop reads CASSLGHSNQPQHF. CDR3 sequence (DNA): TGTGCCAGCAGCTTAGGGCATAGCAATCAGCCCCAGCATTTT. The chain is built from TRBV7-3 and TRBJ1-5; D unresolved. Germline V gives CDR1 SGHTA, CDR2 FQGTGA. With 2 bases removed from V and 0 bases from J, the gap between germline ends came to 5 bases. The CDR3 is made up of 14 amino acids.

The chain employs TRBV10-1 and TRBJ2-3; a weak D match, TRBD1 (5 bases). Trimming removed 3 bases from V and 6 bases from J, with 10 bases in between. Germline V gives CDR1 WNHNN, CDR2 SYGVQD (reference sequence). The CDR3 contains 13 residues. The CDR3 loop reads CASSEGAVDTQYF. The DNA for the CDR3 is TGCGCCAGCAGTGAAGGGGCAGTGGATACGCAGTATTTT.

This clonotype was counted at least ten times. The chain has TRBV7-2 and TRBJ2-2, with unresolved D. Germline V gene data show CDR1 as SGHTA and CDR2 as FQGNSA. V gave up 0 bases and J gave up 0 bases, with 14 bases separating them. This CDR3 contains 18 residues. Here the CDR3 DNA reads TGTGCCAGCAGCTTAGCCCCGGGCCCCTACGCGAACACCGGGGAGCTGTTTTTT. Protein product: CASSLAPGPYANTGELFF.

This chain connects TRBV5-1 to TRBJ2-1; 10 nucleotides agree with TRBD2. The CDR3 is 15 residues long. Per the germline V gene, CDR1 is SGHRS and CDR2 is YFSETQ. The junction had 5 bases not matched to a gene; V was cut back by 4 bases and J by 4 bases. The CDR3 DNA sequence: TGCGCCAGCAGCCCTAGCGGGGGAATTTACAATGAGCAGTTCTTC. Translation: CASSPSGGIYNEQFF.

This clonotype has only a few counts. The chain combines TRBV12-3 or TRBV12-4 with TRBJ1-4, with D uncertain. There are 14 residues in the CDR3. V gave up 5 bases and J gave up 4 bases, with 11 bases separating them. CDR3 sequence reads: CASSKTVLNEKLFF. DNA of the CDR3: TGTGCCAGCAGTAAGACGGTCCTTAATGAAAAACTGTTTTTT.

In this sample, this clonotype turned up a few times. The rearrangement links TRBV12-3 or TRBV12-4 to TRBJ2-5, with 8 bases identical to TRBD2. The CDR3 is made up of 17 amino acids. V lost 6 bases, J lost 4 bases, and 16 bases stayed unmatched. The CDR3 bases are TGTGCCAGCAGCTCCTTTGGGGTTCGACTAGCGTCAGAGACCCAGTACTTC. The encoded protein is CASSSFGVRLASETQYF.

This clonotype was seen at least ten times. In DNA, the CDR3 is TGTGCCAGCAGCACAAGCCGGGACAGGGGTTGGACCGGGGAGCTGTTTTTT. Translated: CASSTSRDRGWTGELFF. The chain uses TRBV9 and TRBJ2-2, with 10 bases aligning to TRBD1. CDR1 SGDLS and CDR2 YYNGEE come from the germline V gene. Losses at the gene ends were 4 bases for V and 5 bases for J; bases not matched to a gene: 11. The CDR3 runs 17 residues.

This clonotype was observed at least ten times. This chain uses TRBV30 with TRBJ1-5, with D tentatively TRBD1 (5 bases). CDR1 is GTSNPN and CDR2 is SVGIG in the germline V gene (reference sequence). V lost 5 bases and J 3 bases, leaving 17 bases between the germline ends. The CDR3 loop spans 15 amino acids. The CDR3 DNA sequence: TGTGCCTGGGGACGGGGGACCGGCTTCAATCAGCCCCAGCATTTT. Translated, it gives CAWGRGTGFNQPQHF.

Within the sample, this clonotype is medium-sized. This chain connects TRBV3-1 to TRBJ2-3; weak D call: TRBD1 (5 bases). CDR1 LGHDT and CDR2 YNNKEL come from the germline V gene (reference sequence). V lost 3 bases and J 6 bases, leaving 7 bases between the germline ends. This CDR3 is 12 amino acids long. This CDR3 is CASSHRVDTQYF. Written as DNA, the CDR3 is TGTGCCAGCAGCCACAGGGTGGATACGCAGTATTTT.

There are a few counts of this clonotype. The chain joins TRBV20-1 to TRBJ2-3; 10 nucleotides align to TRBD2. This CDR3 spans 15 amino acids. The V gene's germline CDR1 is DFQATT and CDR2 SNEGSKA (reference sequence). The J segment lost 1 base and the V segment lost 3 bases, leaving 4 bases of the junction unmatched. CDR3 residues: CSARPLAGGTDTQYF. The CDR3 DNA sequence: TGCAGTGCTAGGCCTCTAGCGGGGGGCACAGATACGCAGTATTTT.

The CDR3 nucleotides read TGTGCCAGCAGCCCGTCGGGGGGGCAAGTGGGTGAGCAGTTCTTC. Protein product: CASSPSGGQVGEQFF. This chain joins TRBV11-3 and TRBJ2-1; 8 nucleotides agree with TRBD2. V trimming: 5 bases; J trimming: 9 bases; junction bases outside the gene matches: 12. Germline-derived CDR1 and CDR2 are SGHNT and YENEEA. The CDR3 runs to 15 residues.

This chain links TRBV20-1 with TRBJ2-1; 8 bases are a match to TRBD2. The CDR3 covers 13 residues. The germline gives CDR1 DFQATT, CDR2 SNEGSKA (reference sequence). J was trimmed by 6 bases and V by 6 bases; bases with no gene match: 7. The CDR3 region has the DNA TGCAGTGCAACGGGGGGGCTTGGCAATGAGCAGTTCTTC. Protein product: CSATGGLGNEQFF.

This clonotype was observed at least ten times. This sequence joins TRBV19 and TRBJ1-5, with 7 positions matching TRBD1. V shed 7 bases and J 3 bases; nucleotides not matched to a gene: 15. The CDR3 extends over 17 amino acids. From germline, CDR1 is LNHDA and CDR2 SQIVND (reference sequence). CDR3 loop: CASTLARGRDTNQPQHF. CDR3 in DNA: TGTGCCAGTACCCTAGCAAGGGGGCGCGACACCAATCAGCCCCAGCATTTT.

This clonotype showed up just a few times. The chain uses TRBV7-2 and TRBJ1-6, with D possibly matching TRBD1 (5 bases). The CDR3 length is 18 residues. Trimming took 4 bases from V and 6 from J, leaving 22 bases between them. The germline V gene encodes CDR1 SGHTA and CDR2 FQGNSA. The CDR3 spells CASSSTPVGGGINSPLHF. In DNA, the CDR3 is TGTGCCAGCAGCTCTACCCCGGTGGGGGGTGGGATTAATTCACCCCTCCACTTT.

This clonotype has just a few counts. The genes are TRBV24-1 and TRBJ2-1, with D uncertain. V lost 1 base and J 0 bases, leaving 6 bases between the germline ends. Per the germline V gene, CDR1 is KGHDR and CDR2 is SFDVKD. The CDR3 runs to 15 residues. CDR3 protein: CATSDLASSYNEQFF. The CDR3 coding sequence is TGTGCCACCAGTGATTTAGCGAGCTCCTACAATGAGCAGTTCTTC.

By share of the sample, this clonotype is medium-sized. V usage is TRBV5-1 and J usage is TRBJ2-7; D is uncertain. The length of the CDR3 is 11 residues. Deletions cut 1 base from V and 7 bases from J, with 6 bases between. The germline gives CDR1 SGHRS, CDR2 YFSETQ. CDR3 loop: CASSLMEEQYF. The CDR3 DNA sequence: TGCGCCAGCAGCTTGATGGAGGAGCAGTACTTC.

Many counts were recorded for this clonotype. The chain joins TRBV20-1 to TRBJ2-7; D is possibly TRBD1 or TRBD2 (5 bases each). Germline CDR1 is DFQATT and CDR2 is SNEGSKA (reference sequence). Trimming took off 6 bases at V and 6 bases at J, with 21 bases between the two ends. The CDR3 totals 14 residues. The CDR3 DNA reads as TGCAGTGCGTCCCTCCGGGACGGCACCCCCGAGCAGTACTTC. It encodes CSASLRDGTPEQYF.

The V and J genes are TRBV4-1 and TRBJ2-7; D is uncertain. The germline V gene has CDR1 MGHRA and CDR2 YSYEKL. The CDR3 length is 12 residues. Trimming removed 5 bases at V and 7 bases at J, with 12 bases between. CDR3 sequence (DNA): TGCGCCAGCAGCGAGGCTGCCGATGAGCAGTACTTC. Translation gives CASSEAADEQYF.

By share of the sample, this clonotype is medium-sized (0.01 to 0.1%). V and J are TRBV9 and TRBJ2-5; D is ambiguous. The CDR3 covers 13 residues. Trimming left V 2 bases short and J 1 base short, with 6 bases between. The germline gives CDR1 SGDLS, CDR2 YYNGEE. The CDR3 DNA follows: TGTGCCAGCAGCGTTGCCCGCCAAGAGACCCAGTACTTC. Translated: CASSVARQETQYF.

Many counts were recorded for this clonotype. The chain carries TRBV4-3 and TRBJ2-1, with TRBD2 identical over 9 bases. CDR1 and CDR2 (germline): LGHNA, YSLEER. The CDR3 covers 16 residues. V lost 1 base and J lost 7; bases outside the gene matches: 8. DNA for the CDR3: TGCGCCAGCAGCCAAGGTACGGCGGGGGGGCTTAATGAGCAGTTCTTC. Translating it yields CASSQGTAGGLNEQFF.